These 19 T cell receptor beta chains originate from one sample sequenced in a study of blood T cell repertoires in COVID-19. Assay used: immunoSEQ multiplex PCR; TCRdb lists only in-frame clones, some missing. The data contain roughly 51,000 clones, about 86% of them seen just once; the ten biggest clones take up 2.5% to 3.5%. The sequencing sample was made of peripheral blood. These receptors came from a woman older than 75 with acute or convalescent COVID-19.

This clone was seen more than once but under ten times. This sequence joins TRBV9 and TRBJ1-2; D may be TRBD1 (5 bases). Germline CDR1 SGDLS, CDR2 YYNGEE. V was cut by 4 bases and J by 2 bases, with 18 bases left in between. This CDR3 comprises 16 residues. CDR3 in amino acids: CASSLEDRGLNYGYTF. In DNA, the CDR3 is TGTGCCAGCAGCCTTGAGGACCGGGGGTTGAACTATGGCTACACCTTC.

V usage is TRBV10-2 and J usage is TRBJ2-1, with 9 bases lining up with TRBD2. After removal of 3 bases from V and 5 bases from J, the junction contained 8 bases not matched to a gene. Per germline, CDR1 WSHSY and CDR2 SAAADI. This CDR3 region has 16 residues. CDR3 amino acids: CASSEGLAGFHNEQFF. The DNA for the CDR3 is TGCGCCAGCAGTGAAGGGCTAGCGGGGTTTCACAATGAGCAGTTCTTC.

A few counts support this clone. The rearrangement links TRBV9 to TRBJ1-3; D perhaps matches TRBD1 (5 bases). Germline V gene data show CDR1 as SGDLS and CDR2 as YYNGEE. V lost 0 bases, J lost 0 bases, and 10 bases lay in between. This CDR3 spans 16 amino acids. The DNA for the CDR3 is TGTGCCAGCAGCGTAGAGGGGTCCATCTCTGGAAACACCATATATTTT. Translated: CASSVEGSISGNTIYF.

The J gene is TRBJ1-2, the V gene TRBV10-3; no clear D gene. From germline, CDR1 is ENHRY and CDR2 SYGVKD. Trimming cost V 4 bases and J 8 bases, with 11 bases left between them. The length of the CDR3 is 12 residues. In DNA form, the CDR3 reads TGTGCCATCAGTGTAGCCGGGGTCGGCTACACCTTC. It specifies CAISVAGVGYTF.

The chain couples TRBV3-1 (or the pseudogene TRBV3-2) to TRBJ1-1; 9 bases align to TRBD1. Trimming cost V 6 bases and J 7 bases; bases outside gene matches: 15. This CDR3 has 16 residues. Germline CDR1 LGHDT, CDR2 YNNKEL (reference sequence). CDR3 sequence reads: CASRMGQGKGDGEAFF. In nucleotides, the CDR3 is TGTGCCAGCAGAATGGGACAGGGAAAAGGGGATGGTGAAGCTTTCTTT.

The chain joins TRBV10-3 to TRBJ2-1; TRBD1 is a possible D gene (7 bases). Germline V lookup: CDR1 ENHRY, CDR2 SYGVKD. The CDR3 has 16 residues. Trimming left V 0 bases short and J 10 bases short, with 19 bases between. CDR3 loop: CAISESGGTVPSEQFF. CDR3 in DNA: TGTGCCATCAGTGAGTCAGGAGGGACAGTCCCATCCGAGCAGTTCTTC.

The chain recombines TRBV7-2 with TRBJ1-4, with 7 bases aligning to TRBD1. The junction had 2 bases not matched to a gene; V was cut back by 2 bases and J by 2 bases. CDR1 SGHTA and CDR2 FQGNSA come from the germline V gene. The CDR3 has 15 amino acids. The CDR3 loop is CASSLTGQTNEKLFF. The CDR3 DNA sequence: TGTGCCAGCAGCTTAACGGGACAGACTAATGAAAAACTGTTTTTT.

The V call is TRBV5-1, the J call TRBJ1-6, with 9 nucleotides matching TRBD1. Germline values: CDR1 SGHRS, CDR2 YFSETQ. Losses at the gene ends were 3 bases for V and 14 bases for J; bases not matched to a gene: 9. The CDR3 covers 14 residues. The CDR3 DNA is TGCGCCAGCAGCTGGGGACAGGGCAATAGGGCCCTCCACTTT. Translated: CASSWGQGNRALHF.

The table lists this clone with a few counts. V gene TRBV9 combines with J gene TRBJ2-7; the D is unclear. V lost 0 bases and J lost 5, with 6 bases in between. CDR1 SGDLS and CDR2 YYNGEE come from the germline V gene. CDR3 length: 12 amino acids. This CDR3 reads CASSVVRDEQYF. The CDR3 DNA follows: TGTGCCAGCAGCGTAGTACGGGACGAGCAGTACTTC.

This clone has only a few counts. The rearrangement links TRBV6-6 to TRBJ1-5, with 7 bases matching TRBD1. The trim removed 6 bases at V and 10 bases at J, leaving 12 bases unmatched. From germline, CDR1 is MNHNY and CDR2 SVGAGI (reference sequence). The CDR3 loop spans 14 amino acids. This chain's CDR3 is CASRVTGIGAPQHF. The CDR3 coding sequence is TGTGCCAGCAGAGTGACAGGGATCGGGGCCCCCCAGCATTTT.

The rearrangement joins TRBV5-1 to TRBJ1-6; TRBD1 is a possible D gene (6 bases). The CDR3 consists of 15 residues. The V gene's germline CDR1 is SGHRS and CDR2 YFSETQ. The V gene lost 2 bases and the J gene lost 5 bases, with 11 bases spanning the gap. The CDR3 loop is CASSLQGFDNSPLHF. Written as DNA, the CDR3 is TGCGCCAGCAGCTTACAGGGATTTGATAATTCACCCCTCCACTTT.

The gene calls are TRBV4-1 and TRBJ2-3; 9 nucleotides match TRBD2. With V trimmed by 4 bases and J by 3 bases, 8 bases remained unmatched. This CDR3 region has 16 residues. CDR1 MGHRA and CDR2 YSYEKL come from the germline V gene. The CDR3 spells CASSPTGTSITDTQYF. CDR3 nucleotides: TGCGCCAGCAGCCCAACCGGGACTAGCATTACAGATACGCAGTATTTT.

The rearrangement links TRBV19 to TRBJ1-3; 7 positions agree with TRBD1. From germline, CDR1 is LNHDA and CDR2 SQIVND (reference sequence). V trimming: 3 bases; J trimming: 1 base; junction bases outside the gene matches: 6. This CDR3 has 16 amino acids. The CDR3 here is CASSMGQLVSGNTIYF. CDR3 nucleotides: TGTGCCAGTAGTATGGGACAGCTGGTTTCTGGAAACACCATATATTTT.

There are a few counts of this clone. The chain has TRBV19 and TRBJ1-5; tentative D call: TRBD1 (5 bases). Germline V gene lookup returns CDR1 LNHDA and CDR2 SQIVND (reference sequence). V was cut by 10 bases and J by 4 bases, with 17 bases left in between. The CDR3 has 14 amino acids. For the CDR3, the DNA is TGTGCCACCAGTAGTATGACAGTAAATCAGCCCCAGCATTTT. Protein: CATSSMTVNQPQHF. The full variable domain, its missing parts supplied by reference TRBV19 and TRBJ1-5, is DGGITQSPKYLFRKEGQNVTLSCEQNLNHDAMYWYRQDPGQGLRLIYYSQIVNDFQKGDIAEGYSVSREKKESFPLTVTSAQKNPTAFYLCATSSMTVNQPQHFGDGTRLSIL.

The rearrangement joins TRBV5-1 to TRBJ2-6, with D unresolved. Germline V CDR1 and CDR2: SGHRS, YFSETQ. V lost 0 bases and J lost 0, with 7 bases in between. The CDR3 extends over 16 amino acids. The CDR3 reads CASSLDPGSGANVLTF. For the CDR3, the DNA is TGCGCCAGCAGCTTGGATCCCGGCTCTGGGGCCAACGTCCTGACTTTC.

The chain links TRBV11-1 to TRBJ2-7; D is ambiguous. The V end lost 3 bases, the J end lost 0 bases, and 9 bases lay between the germline ends. CDR1 and CDR2 from the germline V gene are SGHAT and FQDESV (reference sequence). The CDR3 loop spans 14 amino acids. CDR3 in DNA: TGTGCCAGCAGCTTCGTAGCCAGCTCCTACGAGCAGTACTTC. It translates to CASSFVASSYEQYF.

This chain links TRBV3-1 (or the pseudogene TRBV3-2) with TRBJ2-1; perhaps TRBD2 as D (5 bases). Looked up from germline, CDR1 is LGHDT and CDR2 is YNNKEL (reference sequence). The CDR3 covers 16 residues. The ends were cut back, 2 bases at V and 3 bases at J, with 14 bases in the middle. CDR3 protein: CASSQRRTLDYNEQFF. In DNA form, the CDR3 reads TGTGCCAGCAGCCAACGTCGGACTCTAGACTACAATGAGCAGTTCTTC.

This chain uses TRBV10-1 with TRBJ1-2; TRBD1 matches at 8 bases. The CDR3 contains 16 residues. V was clipped by 2 bases and J by 6 bases; unmatched bases: 11. The V gene's germline CDR1 is WNHNN and CDR2 SYGVQD (reference sequence). The chain's CDR3 is CASSEGQGGRWDGYTF. CDR3 in DNA: TGCGCCAGCAGTGAGGGACAGGGAGGTAGGTGGGATGGCTACACCTTC.

J is TRBJ2-2 and V is TRBV7-3; tentatively, D is TRBD1 (6 bases). In germline, CDR1 is SGHTA, CDR2 FQGTGA. The CDR3 spans 14 residues. The ends were cut back, 4 bases at V and 4 bases at J, with 10 bases in the middle. This CDR3 is CASSWDTVTGELFF. The CDR3 nucleotides read TGTGCCAGCAGCTGGGACACCGTCACCGGGGAGCTGTTTTTT.